The TCR beta chain described here comes from a study of radiotherapy plus CTLA-4 blockade in lung cancer. Study-wide background: Overall, 15% to 20% of patients showed an objective response, while 31% attained disease control. Study-wide findings and caveats: Response was reportedly best predicted by early blood T cell clone dynamics, with interferon-beta.

Chemo-refractory metastatic non-small-cell lung cancer patients underwent focal radiation alongside CTLA-4 blockade with ipilimumab. Germline V gene sequence: CDR1 SGHNT, CDR2 YENEEA. V lost 5 bases, J lost 4 bases, and 6 bases lay in between. The CDR3 has 12 residues. TCRdb keeps only in-frame clones here, not all; method: immunoSEQ multiplex PCR. Of tens of thousands of clones listed, approximately 68% are singletons. A note on this clone: The antigen is undetermined.

This chain joins TRBV11-3 and TRBJ2-1; D gene ambiguous. The source material was peripheral blood, sampled from a patient treated with radiotherapy plus ipilimumab. The clonotype comes from a human donor with non-small cell lung cancer who had stable disease on radiotherapy plus ipilimumab. CDR3 sequence reads: CASSAEYNEQFF. The CDR3 nucleotides are TGTGCCAGCAGCGCGGAATACAATGAGCAGTTCTTC.